There are many counts of the clone carrying this T cell receptor (beta chain). Its target is unknown. The CDR3 extends over 15 amino acids. V shed 3 bases and J shed 0 bases, with 14 bases lying between them. The germline CDR1 and CDR2 sequences are GTSNPN and SVGIG (reference sequence). The sample comes from a study of regulatory T cells in long-lasting Graves disease. General observations from the study: New patients shared about 910 public clonotypes, and persistent patients shared more, with under 3,500. Gene preferences differed: TRBV28, TRBJ1-2, TRBJ2-5 in persistent cases.

With iRepertoire HTBI primers and Arm-PCR of CDR3 regions, TCR beta libraries were built. A single record per CDR3 protein comes from TCRdb applying MiXCR to the multiplex PCR reads. The data contain approximately 560,000 distinct CDR3 sequences, roughly 15% of them singletons. The time point here: newly diagnosed GD, antithyroid drugs for less than 3 months. The TCR library was prepared using RNA isolated from PBMCs. This same sample was also taken into another study, of T cells in Graves' hyperthyroidism and ophthalmopathy. That investigation notes: TCR CDR3 underwent first-round RT-PCR with the HTBI primer set. Ophthalmopathy was told apart from stable hyperthyroidism by a 13 V-J model.

The specimen was peripheral blood mononuclear cells (PBMCs), collected at new diagnosis, from a patient treated with antithyroid drugs. The chain joins TRBV30 to TRBJ1-1, with D tentatively TRBD1 (5 bases). The TCR originated in a man between 18 and 35 years old with Graves disease. The CDR3 bases are TGTGCCTGGAGGCCGGGGGGGGGTCTGAACACTGAAGCTTTCTTT. This translates into CAWRPGGGLNTEAFF. Combining the CDR3 with reference TRBV30 and TRBJ1-1 gives the whole variable domain SQTIHQWPATLVQPVGSPLSLECTVEGTSNPNLYWYRQAAGRGLQLLFYSVGIGQISSEVPQNLSASRPQDRQFILSSKKLLLSDSGFYLCAWRPGGGLNTEAFFGQGTRLTVV.